A single sample gave rise to the 17 T cell receptor beta chains below, sequenced in a study of beta chain features in type 1 diabetes. The sequenced template was cDNA made from the entire isolated RNA. Produced via immunoSEQ multiplex PCR; TCRdb's table is partial and in-frame only. The sample shows under 800,000 clones, around 15% of them seen only once. Sequencing used naive CD4+ T cells from blood. The receptor set was obtained from a man between 18 and 35 years old in good health.

The CDR3 sequence: CASSLARVREQYF. CDR3 in DNA: TGTGCCAGCAGCTTGGCCAGGGTTCGCGAGCAGTACTTC. The genes are TRBV5-6 and TRBJ2-7, with a possible D match to TRBD1 (5 bases). The ends were cut back, 0 bases at V and 6 bases at J, with 10 bases in the middle. The CDR3 is 13 residues long. The germline V gene encodes CDR1 SGHDT and CDR2 YYEEEE.

There are a few counts of this clone. The chain recombines TRBV9 with TRBJ2-7; no firm D call. Per germline, CDR1 SGDLS and CDR2 YYNGEE. The CDR3 covers 14 residues. Trimming removed 1 base at V and 0 bases at J, with 8 bases between. The CDR3 bases are TGTGCCAGCAGCGTATCGTGGAGCTCCTACGAGCAGTACTTC. Protein: CASSVSWSSYEQYF. Looking up the rest from reference TRBV9 and TRBJ2-7 gives the full variable domain: DSGVTQTPKHLITATGQRVTLRCSPRSGDLSVYWYQQSLDQGLQFLIQYYNGEERAKGNILERFSAQQFPDLHSELNLSSLELGDSALYFCASSVSWSSYEQYFGPGTRLTVT.

In its sample, this clone was seen a few times. The V call is TRBV6-1, the J call TRBJ2-1, with 8 nucleotides matching TRBD2. The CDR3 runs to 12 residues. J lost 13 bases, V lost 5 bases, and 7 bases had no gene match. The V gene's germline CDR1 is MNHNS and CDR2 SASEGT. CDR3 sequence reads: CASSPPGLVQFF. In DNA, the CDR3 is TGTGCCAGCAGTCCCCCGGGACTAGTCCAGTTCTTC.

The CDR3 spells CASSPGVQPQHF. CDR3 nucleotide sequence: TGTGCCAGCAGCCCAGGGGTGCAGCCCCAGCATTTT. The rearrangement joins TRBV7-2 to TRBJ1-5; weak D call: TRBD1 (6 bases). This CDR3 is built from 12 residues. V lost 5 bases to trimming and J lost 7 bases, with 9 bases between them. The germline gives CDR1 SGHTA, CDR2 FQGNSA.

This clone turned up a few times. The chain carries TRBV4-3 and TRBJ2-2; D call uncertain. V was cut by 0 bases and J by 2 bases, with 7 bases left in between. This CDR3 is 15 amino acids long. Germline CDR1 LGHNA, CDR2 YSLEER. The chain's CDR3 is CASSQESVNTGELFF. The CDR3 DNA is TGCGCCAGCAGCCAAGAATCCGTTAACACCGGGGAGCTGTTTTTT.

This chain links TRBV4-3 with TRBJ2-5, with D maybe TRBD2 (7 bases). CDR3 length: 16 residues. The germline V gene has CDR1 LGHNA and CDR2 YSLEER. V was clipped by 4 bases and J by 5 bases, with 20 bases between them. The CDR3 DNA reads TGCGCCAGCAGCCCCCCCAGCCGGGGGGCGGGGGAGACCCAGTACTTC. Protein sequence: CASSPPSRGAGETQYF.

This clone has a handful of counts. V usage is TRBV7-9 and J usage is TRBJ2-1; D not certain. This CDR3 is built from 13 residues. Trimming stripped 4 bases from V and 6 bases from J, with 10 bases between. The germline gives CDR1 SEHNR, CDR2 FQNEAQ (reference sequence). CDR3 sequence: CASSSLLRNEQFF. CDR3 in DNA: TGTGCCAGCAGCTCACTCTTGCGCAATGAGCAGTTCTTC.

Points on this clone: This sample also contains other DNA sequences that code for the same CDR3. This chain connects TRBV5-1 to TRBJ2-3; TRBD1 aligns across 8 bases. Germline assignment: CDR1 SGHRS and CDR2 YFSETQ. With 4 bases clipped from V and 1 base from J, the junction kept 2 bases outside the gene matches. The CDR3 extends over 14 amino acids. For the CDR3, the DNA is TGCGCCAGCAGCACGGGACAGGGCACAGATACGCAGTATTTT. This encodes CASSTGQGTDTQYF.

V and J are TRBV7-2 and TRBJ2-1; D remains ambiguous. The CDR3 contains 15 residues. The germline V gene has CDR1 SGHTA and CDR2 FQGNSA. Trimming left V 2 bases short and J 0 bases short, with 8 bases between. The CDR3 nucleotides read TGTGCCAGCAGCTTAATCGATTCCTCCTACAATGAGCAGTTCTTC. Encoded protein: CASSLIDSSYNEQFF.

CDR3 bases: TGTGCCTGGAGTGTGAGGGGGGTATGGTCCTACGAGCAGTACTTC. Amino acids: CAWSVRGVWSYEQYF. The chain has TRBV30 and TRBJ2-7, with D perhaps matching TRBD1 or TRBD2 (6 bases each). Germline V gene data show CDR1 as GTSNPN and CDR2 as SVGIG (reference sequence). The CDR3 is 15 amino acids. V was pared by 0 bases and J by 1 base, with 13 bases between.

The rearrangement uses TRBV7-2 and TRBJ2-3, with 10 bases aligning to TRBD2. CDR3 length: 15 residues. V lost 6 bases to trimming and J lost 4 bases; unmatched junction nucleotides: 7. Germline loops: CDR1 SGHTA, CDR2 FQGNSA. The CDR3: CASSLSGRAADTQYF. CDR3 coding DNA: TGTGCCAGCAGTCTCAGCGGGAGGGCGGCAGATACGCAGTATTTT.

This clone was counted a few times. This chain links TRBV29-1 with TRBJ2-3; 15 bases line up with TRBD2. The CDR3 totals 22 residues. Germline V lookup: CDR1 SQVTM, CDR2 ANQGSEA. The J segment lost 0 bases and the V segment lost 6 bases, leaving 22 bases of the junction unmatched. The CDR3 loop is CSVAGTSGRTAHSSDSTDTQYF. DNA for the CDR3: TGCAGCGTCGCCGGGACTAGCGGGAGGACGGCCCACTCCTCGGATAGCACAGATACGCAGTATTTT.

This clone was observed a few times. The chain is built from TRBV28 and TRBJ2-3, with 11 bases fitting TRBD2. The germline CDR1 and CDR2 sequences are MDHEN and SYDVKM. V was clipped by 5 bases and J by 4 bases; unmatched bases: 17. The CDR3 is made up of 19 amino acids. This chain's CDR3 is CASSPSFPSGGRRPDTQYF. DNA for the CDR3: TGTGCCAGCAGTCCCTCTTTCCCTAGCGGGGGGCGGCGACCAGATACGCAGTATTTT.

The J gene is TRBJ1-4, the V gene TRBV9; 9 nucleotides match TRBD1. This CDR3 spans 16 amino acids. V was pared by 0 bases and J by 10 bases, with 10 bases of the junction left unmatched. CDR1 and CDR2 (germline): SGDLS, YYNGEE. The chain's CDR3 is CASSVGTGQGSAKLFF. The CDR3 nucleotides read TGTGCCAGCAGCGTAGGAACCGGACAGGGGTCAGCAAAACTGTTTTTT.

The J gene is TRBJ2-3, the V gene TRBV7-2; maybe TRBD2 (6 bases). Germline CDR1 SGHTA, CDR2 FQGNSA. The CDR3 is 14 residues long. Trimming left V 4 bases short and J 7 bases short, with 15 bases between. CDR3 in DNA: TGTGCCAGCAGCTCCACCCGGGACTCCTATACGCAGTATTTT. This gives the protein CASSSTRDSYTQYF.

This clone was seen a handful of times. The rearrangement links TRBV7-8 to TRBJ2-5; 7 bases fit TRBD2. Germline V gene sequence: CDR1 SGHVS, CDR2 FQNEAQ. CDR3 length: 14 residues. Unmatched junction bases numbered 6, after V lost 3 bases and J lost 5 bases. The CDR3 loop reads CASSLSAGAETQYF. The CDR3 region has the DNA TGTGCCAGCAGCTTGAGTGCGGGAGCGGAGACCCAGTACTTC.

The V and J genes are TRBV6-5 and TRBJ2-7; D remains ambiguous. The ends were cut back, 1 base at V and 6 bases at J, with 13 bases in the middle. This CDR3 has 14 amino acids. Germline V CDR1 and CDR2: MNHEY, SVGAGI. The CDR3 sequence is CASSYYPAASEQYF. The CDR3 DNA reads TGTGCCAGCAGTTACTATCCCGCGGCAAGCGAGCAGTACTTC.